This T cell receptor (beta chain) derives from a study of T cell responses to AZD1222 COVID-19 vaccine. Study-wide context: Second-dose schedules of about 4 or about 12 weeks were combined. Notes on the study in general: Per reports, nearly half of all spike-specific TCRs target regions that are unmutated in variants. Spike-specific TCR breadth rose after two AZD1222 doses, and depth rose as well. Across spike, vaccine-associated CD4 TCRs were found, dominant at 160-218 and 743-854.

CDR1 is GTSNPN and CDR2 is SVGIG in the germline V gene (reference sequence). V was clipped by 7 bases and J by 0 bases, with 13 bases between them. This CDR3 is 14 amino acids long. As for this clone: The antigen is not known.

Libraries were prepared by immunoSEQ multiplex PCR; TCRdb keeps only in-frame clonotypes and omits some of them. This sample has about 140,000 clones, with under 95% found just once. The sequence came from an adult in good health. The specimen was peripheral blood, collected on day 0 of AZD1222 vaccination. The gene calls are TRBV30 and TRBJ1-3; D is unresolved. CDR3 bases: TGTGCCTCCTCCCCCCGTCGCTCTGGAAACACCATATATTTT. Protein sequence: CASSPRRSGNTIYF.